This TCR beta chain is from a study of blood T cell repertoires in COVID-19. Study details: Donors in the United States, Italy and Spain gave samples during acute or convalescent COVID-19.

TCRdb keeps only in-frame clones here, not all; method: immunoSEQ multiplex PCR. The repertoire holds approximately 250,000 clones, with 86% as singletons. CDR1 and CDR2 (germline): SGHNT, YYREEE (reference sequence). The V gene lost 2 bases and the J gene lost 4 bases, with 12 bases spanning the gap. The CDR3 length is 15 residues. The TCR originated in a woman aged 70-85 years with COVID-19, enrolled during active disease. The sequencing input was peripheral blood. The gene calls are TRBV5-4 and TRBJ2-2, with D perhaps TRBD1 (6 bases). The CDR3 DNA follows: TGTGCCAGCAGCTTTACGGCAGGGGCCACCGGGGAGCTGTTTTTT. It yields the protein CASSFTAGATGELFF.